This passage covers 27 T cell receptor beta chains from one sample sequenced in a study of CD8+ T cells in alopecia areata (dated by TCRdb to the late 2010s). The intended sense of this specimen's time point label: baseline before oral tofacitinib. Lesional scalp punch biopsies and peripheral blood were collected from alopecia areata patients. Receptors were amplified or captured by the immunoSEQ multiplex PCR assay. For TCR sequencing, RNA was extracted from every sample and reverse transcribed into cDNA to serve as template. What TCRdb holds here is the immuneACCESS table cut down to in-frame rearrangements. Part of the clones is not present; checked against another copy, under half of the missing clones reflect an unresolved V gene, and the others are unexplained. This sample has around 7,800 clones in its table, and roughly 70% of those were observed once. Together, the top ten hold around a fifth of the sample.

The sample was skin, taken at week 0. These receptors all come from a human donor with alopecia areata.

This clone was detected a few times. CDR3 sequence reads: CASSTEGGPNQPQHF. CDR3 nucleotide sequence: TGTGCCAGCAGCACCGAGGGGGGGCCTAATCAGCCCCAGCATTTT. The chain joins TRBV9 to TRBJ1-5; the D gene is possibly TRBD1 (6 bases). Trimming took off 4 bases at V and 4 bases at J, with 15 bases between the two ends. The CDR3 totals 15 residues. From germline, CDR1 is SGDLS and CDR2 YYNGEE.

The V gene is TRBV7-2, the J gene TRBJ2-7; D remains unclear. CDR3 size: 14 residues. Germline CDR1 SGHTA, CDR2 FQGNSA. V was pared by 5 bases and J by 4 bases, with 15 bases between. CDR3 region: CASSPRLSVYEQYF. DNA for the CDR3: TGTGCCAGCAGCCCCCGCTTGTCGGTGTACGAGCAGTACTTC.

The chain joins TRBV19 to TRBJ1-1; the D gene is possibly TRBD1 (6 bases). The CDR3 runs to 14 residues. V dropped 5 bases and J dropped 1 base, with 11 bases sitting between them. Germline values: CDR1 LNHDA, CDR2 SQIVND (reference sequence). The CDR3 loop is CASSAYRANTEAFF. CDR3 DNA sequence: TGTGCCAGTAGTGCATACAGGGCGAACACTGAAGCTTTCTTT.

This CDR3 reads CATNGGAGTSYLQETQYF. The DNA for the CDR3 is TGTGCCACTAACGGCGGTGCGGGGACATCTTACCTACAAGAGACCCAGTACTTC. The V and J genes are TRBV7-9 and TRBJ2-5; D could derive from TRBD1 or TRBD2 (6 bases each). The CDR3 consists of 18 residues. V was shortened by 10 bases and J by 2 bases, with 29 bases between the two germline ends. Germline CDR1 SEHNR, CDR2 FQNEAQ (reference sequence).

The V gene is TRBV5-4, the J gene TRBJ2-1; D uncertain. Deletions cut 5 bases from V and 6 bases from J, with 15 bases between. Germline V gene lookup returns CDR1 SGHNT and CDR2 YYREEE (reference sequence). This CDR3 comprises 14 residues. In nucleotides, the CDR3 is TGTGCCAGCAGATCCGGTCATACAAGCAATGAGCAGTTCTTC. This sequence encodes CASRSGHTSNEQFF.

The V call is TRBV27, the J call TRBJ2-7; 8 bases align to TRBD1. Germline V gives CDR1 MNHEY, CDR2 SMNVEV (reference sequence). J gave up 4 bases and V 5 bases, and 7 bases lay outside the gene matches. This CDR3 comprises 14 residues. CDR3 coding DNA: TGTGCCAGCAGTCCCCGGGACAGGACGTACGAGCAGTACTTC. It encodes CASSPRDRTYEQYF.

The V call is TRBV7-2, the J call TRBJ2-3; 12 bases fit TRBD2. The CDR3 runs to 17 residues. Germline lookup yields CDR1 SGHTA and CDR2 FQGNSA. V lost 4 bases to trimming and J lost 4 bases; unmatched junction nucleotides: 9. The CDR3 bases are TGTGCCAGCAGCTCCAAACTGACTAGCGGGGGAGCAGATACGCAGTATTTT. Amino acids: CASSSKLTSGGADTQYF.

The J gene is TRBJ1-2, the V gene TRBV4-2; D is unresolved. This CDR3 has 14 residues. V was pared by 0 bases and J by 4 bases, with 9 bases between. The germline CDR1 and CDR2 sequences are LGHNA and YNFKEQ. CDR3 amino acids: CASSQDYQVYGYTF. Here the CDR3 DNA reads TGTGCCAGCAGCCAAGATTATCAGGTCTATGGCTACACCTTC.

This sequence joins TRBV7-9 and TRBJ2-2; no clear D. CDR1 is SEHNR, CDR2 FQNEAQ, per germline (reference sequence). This CDR3 has 15 amino acids. With 1 base removed from V and 4 bases from J, the gap between germline ends came to 10 bases. Here the CDR3 reads CASSLVGRVTGELFF. The DNA for the CDR3 is TGTGCCAGCAGCTTAGTTGGCCGGGTCACCGGGGAGCTGTTTTTT. Combining the CDR3 with reference TRBV7-9 and TRBJ2-2 gives the whole variable domain DTGVSQNPRHKITKRGQNVTFRCDPISEHNRLYWYRQTLGQGPEFLTYFQNEAQLEKSRLLSDRFSAERPKGSFSTLEIQRTEQGDSAMYLCASSLVGRVTGELFFGEGSRLTVL.

This clone was seen a handful of times. V is TRBV7-8 and J is TRBJ2-3; D assignment may be TRBD1 or TRBD2 (7 bases each). Germline CDR1 reads SGHVS; CDR2 reads FQNEAQ. This CDR3 contains 16 residues. Trimming left V 5 bases short and J 4 bases short, with 19 bases between. DNA of the CDR3: TGTGCCAGCAGCCCCAGGGGGGGACTATCAGCAGATACGCAGTATTTT. Translating it yields CASSPRGGLSADTQYF.

This clone was found once. The gene calls are TRBV6-5 and TRBJ1-4; possible D gene TRBD1, 6 bases. Germline-derived CDR1 and CDR2 are MNHEY and SVGAGI. This CDR3 has 13 residues. Trimming left V 7 bases short and J 6 bases short, with 12 bases between. The CDR3 nucleotides read TGTGCCAGCAATGGGGACACTCATGAAAAACTGTTTTTT. Translated, it gives CASNGDTHEKLFF.

The J gene is TRBJ1-5, the V gene TRBV2; the D is unclear. Trimming removed 7 bases from V and 4 bases from J, with 17 bases in between. Germline V gene lookup returns CDR1 SNHLY and CDR2 FYNNEI. The CDR3 extends over 15 amino acids. Here the CDR3 DNA reads TGTGCCAGCACCCCGAGAGGGTTAGGAAATCAGCCCCAGCATTTT. Translating it yields CASTPRGLGNQPQHF.

This clone was seen only a few times. The rearrangement joins TRBV7-2 to TRBJ2-1; 8 bases are shared with TRBD2. Trimming at V came to 1 base and at J to 7 bases, leaving 6 bases not matched to a gene. The length of the CDR3 is 15 residues. Germline V lookup: CDR1 SGHTA, CDR2 FQGNSA. The CDR3 sequence: CASSLVAGIGNEQFF. The CDR3 DNA sequence: TGTGCCAGCAGCTTAGTAGCGGGGATCGGGAATGAGCAGTTCTTC.

The J gene is TRBJ1-1, the V gene TRBV13, with 7 bases lining up with TRBD1. Losses at the gene ends were 4 bases for V and 3 bases for J; bases not matched to a gene: 2. CDR1 is PRHDT, CDR2 FYEKMQ, per germline (reference sequence). CDR3 length: 13 amino acids. For the CDR3, the DNA is TGTGCCAGCAGCTCTGACAGGGACACTGAAGCTTTCTTT. Amino acids: CASSSDRDTEAFF.

This clone appeared a few times. The J gene is TRBJ2-7, the V gene TRBV28, with D uncertain. The CDR3 extends over 16 amino acids. Germline values: CDR1 MDHEN, CDR2 SYDVKM. V lost 3 bases to trimming and J lost 3 bases, with 18 bases between them. The CDR3 DNA sequence: TGTGCCAGCAGTTTTTCTATGGCCCGGCTACACTACGAGCAGTACTTC. It encodes CASSFSMARLHYEQYF.

The chain links TRBV2 to TRBJ2-6; unclear D gene. Germline V gene sequence: CDR1 SNHLY, CDR2 FYNNEI. V was cut by 7 bases and J by 0 bases, with 10 bases left in between. The CDR3 spans 15 residues. The CDR3 here is CASTEDASGANVLTF. The CDR3, as DNA: TGTGCCAGCACAGAGGACGCCTCTGGGGCCAACGTCCTGACTTTC.

This chain joins TRBV11-2 and TRBJ2-7, with D possibly TRBD2 on 6 matching bases. CDR3 length: 15 residues. V was shortened by 5 bases and J by 2 bases, with 16 bases between the two germline ends. CDR1 and CDR2 from the germline V gene are SGHAT and FQNNGV. The DNA of the CDR3 is TGTGCCAGCAGCCCGGGAAGCGGGCGAACCTACGAGCAGTACTTC. Amino acids: CASSPGSGRTYEQYF. The full variable domain, in which reference TRBV11-2 and TRBJ2-7 provide the parts outside the CDR3, is EAGVAQSPRYKIIEKRQSVAFWCNPISGHATLYWYQQILGQGPKLLIQFQNNGVVDDSQLPKDRFSAERLKGVDSTLKIQPAKLEDSAVYLCASSPGSGRTYEQYFGPGTRLTVT.

The chain combines TRBV11-2 with TRBJ1-4; D may be TRBD1 (6 bases). The germline gives CDR1 SGHAT, CDR2 FQNNGV. This CDR3 is 15 amino acids long. Trimming took 6 bases from V and 8 from J, leaving 19 bases between them. CDR3 loop: CASSITGSPSEKLFF. CDR3 DNA sequence: TGTGCCAGCAGTATAACAGGGTCGCCTTCCGAAAAACTGTTTTTT.

This chain uses TRBV14 with TRBJ2-2; no clear D gene. V was pared by 4 bases and J by 1 base, with 16 bases between. The CDR3 loop spans 17 amino acids. CDR1 and CDR2 (germline): SGHDN, FVKESK. CDR3 loop: CASSRDTGLENTGELFF. The CDR3 DNA is TGTGCCAGCAGCCGAGACACGGGTCTAGAGAACACCGGGGAGCTGTTTTTT. Supplemented by reference TRBV14 and TRBJ2-2, the full variable domain reads EAGVTQFPSHSVIEKGQTVTLRCDPISGHDNLYWYRRVMGKEIKFLLHFVKESKQDESGMPNNRFLAERTGGTYSTLKVQPAELEDSGVYFCASSRDTGLENTGELFFGEGSRLTVL.

This clone was seen only a few times. This rearrangement joins TRBV6-5 to TRBJ1-3, with 8 bases that match TRBD1. The J segment lost 0 bases and the V segment lost 5 bases, leaving 3 bases of the junction unmatched. Germline CDR1 MNHEY, CDR2 SVGAGI. The length of the CDR3 is 15 residues. For the CDR3, the DNA is TGTGCCAGCAGTCCGGACAGGGCCTCTGGAAACACCATATATTTT. It yields the protein CASSPDRASGNTIYF.

The chain uses TRBV11-3 and TRBJ2-3; D is uncertain. The CDR3 consists of 13 residues. V lost 5 bases to trimming and J lost 3 bases, with 9 bases between them. The V gene's germline CDR1 is SGHNT and CDR2 YENEEA. The CDR3 bases are TGTGCCAGCAGCCCACTCCGTACAGATACGCAGTATTTT. Protein: CASSPLRTDTQYF.

The chain links TRBV30 to TRBJ1-5; D remains unclear. V gave up 3 bases and J gave up 5 bases, with 11 bases separating them. The CDR3 extends over 13 amino acids. CDR1 and CDR2 (germline): GTSNPN, SVGIG (reference sequence). As DNA, the CDR3 is TGTGCCTGGAGCGTCCTTCCTGATCAGCCCCAGCATTTT. Its protein is CAWSVLPDQPQHF.

J is TRBJ2-2 and V is TRBV27; 7 bases align to TRBD2. CDR3 size: 15 residues. J lost 5 bases, V lost 1 base, and 4 bases had no gene match. Germline V gene data show CDR1 as MNHEY and CDR2 as SMNVEV (reference sequence). CDR3 sequence: CASSLYSGVTGELFF. The CDR3 coding sequence is TGTGCCAGCAGTTTATACAGCGGGGTTACCGGGGAGCTGTTTTTT.

In this sample, this clone turned up a few times. The chain joins TRBV6-1 to TRBJ1-4; D is unresolved. Germline CDR1 is MNHNS and CDR2 is SASEGT. Trimming removed 6 bases from V and 0 bases from J, with 11 bases in between. This CDR3 region has 15 residues. The CDR3 sequence is CASRRAGATNEKLFF. CDR3 nucleotides: TGTGCCAGCAGACGAGCGGGAGCAACTAATGAAAAACTGTTTTTT.

In its sample, this clone was seen once. The V and J genes are TRBV6-1 and TRBJ1-4; the match to TRBD1 covers 9 bases. CDR1 MNHNS and CDR2 SASEGT come from the germline V gene. The CDR3 contains 14 residues. The V segment lost 7 bases and the J segment 8 bases; nucleotides outside the gene matches: 8. CDR3 DNA sequence: TGTGCCAGCATTGGGACAGGGTTTTGGGAAAAACTGTTTTTT. Its translation is CASIGTGFWEKLFF.

V gene TRBV7-2 combines with J gene TRBJ1-4; D is uncertain. Per the germline V gene, CDR1 is SGHTA and CDR2 is FQGNSA. V lost 1 base and J lost 7, with 13 bases in between. This CDR3 spans 15 amino acids. The CDR3 spells CASSLGGRLSEKLFF. CDR3 in DNA: TGTGCCAGCAGCTTAGGAGGACGGTTAAGTGAAAAACTGTTTTTT.

The rearrangement links TRBV7-2 to TRBJ2-7; D is ambiguous. From germline, CDR1 is SGHTA and CDR2 FQGNSA. The CDR3 loop spans 14 amino acids. Between the trimmed V and J ends, which lost 2 bases and 6 bases, there was a span of 14 bases. CDR3 DNA: TGTGCCAGCAGCTTATCCCCCTGGGATCGCGAGCAGTACTTC. Protein: CASSLSPWDREQYF.